The sequence of this T cell receptor beta chain was determined in a study of monozygotic twins with inflammatory bowel disease (dated by TCRdb to about 2019). Looking at the study overall: The full study comprised approximately 28 monozygotic twin pairs: nine German pairs (four IBD-concordant, five IBD-discordant) and 19 IBD-discordant Danish pairs. The search for disease-associated traits relied mainly on comparing IBD patients with their genetically identical healthy co-twins within discordant pairs. Each individual had, on average, about 151 000 unique TCRalpha sequences and 181 000 unique TCRbeta sequences available for analysis.

Details on this clonotype: This receptor's antigen is unknown.

Here is what the overall study found, with its caveats: Compared with healthy twins, IBD patients had fewer clonotypes in common with other individuals, a difference most pronounced in patients showing signs of disease activity. Because patients received different immunosuppressive treatments, the repertoires may have picked up extra background noise and variability between individuals. The analysis was unable to tell apart different T cell subtypes. No single strong signal or clonotype linked to IBD turned up in the results, so the idea that one exists was not supported. IBD patients had lower TCRbeta repertoire diversity, measured by the inverse Simpson index, than their healthy co-twins. Repertoire similarity did not differ between concordant and discordant twins, possibly due to limited statistical power.

The CDR3 runs 16 amino acids, cysteine and phenylalanine included. No DNA was logged. CDR1 is given as MDHEN and CDR2 as SYDVKM, both from the germline V gene. A roughly 2.7 ml peripheral blood sample was drawn into PAXgene tubes per donor and stored at -80°C. Without any T cell sorting, total RNA was extracted from whole blood using the PAXgene blood miRNA kit on an automated QIAcube. Deep TCRalpha and TCRbeta repertoire profiling with unique molecular barcoding was performed on peripheral blood of monozygotic twin pairs concordant or discordant for inflammatory bowel disease. Smoking habits were recorded for all twin pairs, and individuals were classified as current, former or never smokers. Receptor amplification or capture employed 5' RACE. Preparation of each TCR library used around 3.5 ug of total RNA. cDNA was synthesized with SMARTScribe reverse transcriptase in eight separate reactions per sample. During cDNA synthesis, unique molecular identifiers containing a 6-nucleotide sample barcode were introduced by template switching. Two nested PCRs of roughly 16 and 10 cycles amplified the TCRalpha and TCRbeta cDNA, and bead purification followed each PCR. Before amplification, cDNA was treated with uracil DNA-glycosylase and purified using the QIAquick PCR purification kit. In the second PCR, Illumina TruSeq-compatible adapters and sample-specific barcodes were added. Library quality and concentration were checked on TapeStation and Qubit, and libraries were pooled at about 5 ng each. Sequencing of pooled libraries was carried out on an Illumina HiSeq2500 single-index Rapid Run using 2 x 100 bp reads and custom sequencing primers. For the original study's pipeline: UMI-based consensus assembly with MiGEC version 1.2.6 was used to correct PCR and sequencing errors. MiXCR version 2.1.1 was used for V(D)J alignment, clonotype assembly and CDR3 extraction. To normalise gene usage, clonotype sharing and MAIT/NKT TCR abundance, the top 1000, 10 000 and 20 000 clonotypes in each sample were analysed. After downsampling to 27 000 UMIs, diversity was calculated as the inverse Simpson index using the vegan R package. Paired Mann-Whitney U tests on discordant twin pairs were used, with Benjamini-Hochberg multiple-testing correction. After the reads were reprocessed by TCRdb, one entry was made per CDR3 protein sequence, with no DNA. TCRdb, not the authors, supplied the V and J calls. The sample's records list 300,000 to 400,000 distinct CDR3 sequences. Together, the top ten hold around 2% of the sample.

Specimen: blood. This sequence uses TRBV28 and TRBJ2-7; TCRdb indicates TRBD2, and absent DNA this call remains unverified. The source of this sequence is a human donor with ulcerative colitis or Crohn's disease, or a healthy co-twin of an affected twin (not recorded which). For the CDR3, the sequence is CASSSARSGDTYEQYF.